Detailed here is one T cell receptor beta chain. This clonotype was detected only a few times. The antigen it recognizes is unknown. Per-base qualities were not stored, and no clone one base away is much larger. The data were obtained in a study of vaccination and CD4 T cells after COVID-19 (dated by TCRdb to 2022 to 2024). Regarding the research as a whole: Six males and four females were included in the convalescent cohort, with two Hispanic individuals, seven Caucasians, two Asians and one multiracial person represented. Each participant got two doses of either the Pfizer-BioNTech BNT162b2 vaccine (n=8) or the Moderna mRNA-1273 vaccine (n=2). Post-COVID blood samples were collected from convalescent patients a median of approximately 93 days after diagnosis, with a range of roughly 30 to 161 days. Post-vaccine blood samples were taken a median of about 72 days after the second vaccine dose, with a range of roughly 13 to 250 days. Overlapping spike peptide pools from SARS-CoV-2 and from the common cold coronaviruses HCoV-NL63, HCoV-OC43 and HCoV-229E were used as culture stimuli. In control cultures, a CEFX viral epitope pool was used as positive control, an HIV-1 Nef peptide pool was used as negative control, or no peptide was added. In some eleven COVID-19 convalescent patients and several infection-naive healthy vaccine recipients, researchers compared the spike-specific CD4+ TCR repertoire from before mRNA vaccination with the repertoire from after.

The CDR3 contains 14 residues, cysteine and phenylalanine counted. The CDR3 DNA has 42 bases and is translated from base 1. Looking up the germline V gene (reference sequence) yields CDR1 DFQATT and CDR2 SNEGSKA. Trimming removed 4 bases from V and 3 bases from J; the gene matches leave 3 bases unexplained. This specimen's treatment or condition label, interpreted: 10-day PBMC culture with coronavirus spike peptide pools or control peptides (ViraFEST assay). The study used the ViraFEST assay, which expanded antigen-specific T cells with peptide pools and then identified expanded clonotypes by TCR sequencing. Negative nucleocapsid antibody tests before and after vaccination confirmed that the healthy vaccine recipients had no prior SARS-CoV-2 infection. Each well held 2.2 million or so PBMCs cultured in IMDM containing around 5% human AB serum and 10 IU/ml IL-2, with roughly 10 ug/ml peptide pools added. On days 3 and 7, half of the culture medium was replaced with fresh IL-2-containing medium. After around 10 days of culture, CD4+ T cells were isolated by negative selection with the EasySep CD4+ T cell isolation kit. Ficoll-Paque Plus gradient centrifugation was used to isolate PBMCs from whole blood, and the isolated PBMCs were then either used fresh or cryopreserved at -140C. Each culture condition was generally run in triplicate wells.

The paper's findings and limits, for the study overall: Although the median number of SARS-CoV-2-reactive clonotypes went up from 20 to 25 after infection to 38 after vaccination, the increase was not significant. In convalescent patients, a median around 86% of post-vaccine SARS-CoV-2-reactive clones were detected only after vaccination, suggesting vaccine-specific priming. In convalescent patients, nearly all vaccine-specific clones (304 of 307) were found to be mono-reactive for SARS-CoV-2 spike rather than cross-reactive with common cold coronaviruses. The number of convalescent patients in the study was relatively small, and the study did not examine early timepoints following natural infection.

Receptors were amplified or captured by PCR. DNA from cultured CD4+ T cells underwent TCR sequencing with the Oncomine TCR Beta short-read assay at the Johns Hopkins FTIC core. The QIAamp micro DNA kit was used to extract genomic DNA from the cultured CD4+ T cells. Oncomine TCR Beta libraries made from cultured CD4+ T cells were pooled using unique dual indexes and sequenced on an Illumina iSeq 100. Processing in the source paper ran as follows. Non-productive sequences were removed, and CDR3s not starting with C, not ending with F or W, or shorter than 7 amino acids were discarded. Antigen-specific clonotypes were identified using the MANAFEST web application through comparison of peptide-stimulated wells with reference and other culture wells. For a clone to be called positive, the clone needed an FDR below 0.05, an odds ratio above 5, and a productive frequency above 0.1% in at least two of three replicate wells. A clonotype was classed as cross-reactive if the clonotype showed significant expansion both in SARS-CoV-2 spike wells and in at least one common cold coronavirus spike condition. CDR3 homology was assessed with Levenshtein distances (stringdist) and unrooted phylogenetic trees (ape) in R version 3.6.1. TCRdb took the public reads, trimmed them with fastp at Q25, ran MiXCR for clone calling and kept in-frame beta chains. One record per CDR3 amino acid sequence lists the most common genes and DNA. The authors' filters were not applied to this entry. For this sample there are about 15,000 distinct CDR3 sequences; about 77% appear just once. The ten largest account for 9.6% of the sample.

This chain joins TRBV20-1 to TRBJ2-5; 12 of the junction bases match TRBD2. Sample: CD4+ T cells from blood, cultured in vitro, taken after SARS-CoV-2 vaccination. This clonotype was obtained from a human donor who received a COVID-19 vaccine. The CDR3 is CSAIRLAGEETQYF. The sequence in DNA is TGCAGTGCTATCCGACTAGCGGGAGAAGAGACCCAGTACTTC.